This entry features one TCR beta chain sequence. The authors distributed each subset's genomic DNA evenly over several immunoSEQ plates. TCRdb's copy holds only in-frame clones and misses some; the assay was immunoSEQ multiplex PCR. The sample includes about a million clones, roughly 77% of them seen just once. The sample originates from a study of shared clonotypes between healthy human individuals. Whole-study context: Per-donor plates numbered three CD4 naive, three CD4 memory, two CD8 naive and one CD8 memory.

Germline V CDR1 and CDR2: SNHLY, FYNNEI. Trimming shortened V by 0 bases and J by 12 bases, and 14 bases separated the two germline ends. This CDR3 has 13 residues. This sequence originates from a man between 18 and 35 years old in good health. Some clones in this sample may be carry-over from other donors' samples. The V call is TRBV2, the J call TRBJ1-2, with D hard to call. Sequenced input: memory CD4+ T cells from PBMCs. Noted subset: CD45RA-negative fraction. The CDR3: CASSEALGAVDTF. DNA of the CDR3: TGTGCCAGCAGTGAAGCCCTCGGAGCAGTTGACACCTTC. Combining the CDR3 with reference TRBV2 and TRBJ1-2 gives the whole variable domain EPEVTQTPSHQVTQMGQEVILRCVPISNHLYFYWYRQILGQKVEFLVSFYNNEISEKSEIFDDQFSVERPDGSNFTLKIRSTKLEDSAMYFCASSEALGAVDTFGSGTRLTVV.